This TCR beta chain is from a study of PD-1 blockade in classical Hodgkin lymphoma. Produced via immunoSEQ multiplex PCR; TCRdb's table is partial and in-frame only. The sample has tens of thousands of clones; around 89% are singletons. In regard to this clone: What it binds is unknown.

The CDR3 is 15 residues long. The V gene's germline CDR1 is SGHRS and CDR2 YFSETQ. V was shortened by 0 bases and J by 6 bases, with 12 bases between the two germline ends. Autologous stem cell transplantation was followed by relapse in every patient, and brentuximab vedotin exposure varied. Whole-study findings and limits: A significant rise in TCR diversity was seen by C4D1 for CD4+ cells but not for CD8+ cells. Reported findings placed baseline TCR diversity lower in newly diagnosed patients (compared with healthy donors).

V and J are TRBV5-1 and TRBJ2-2; D is tentatively TRBD1 or TRBD2 (5 bases each). Sample: peripheral blood mononuclear cells (PBMCs), taken at baseline. This TCR came from a human donor with classical Hodgkin lymphoma. The CDR3 protein is CASSLVRDGAGELFF. The DNA of the CDR3 is TGCGCCAGCAGCTTGGTCAGGGACGGCGCCGGGGAGCTGTTTTTT. The whole variable domain, filled in from reference TRBV5-1 and TRBJ2-2, reads KAGVTQTPRYLIKTRGQQVTLSCSPISGHRSVSWYQQTPGQGLQFLFEYFSETQRNKGNFPGRFSGRQFSNSRSEMNVSTLELGDSALYLCASSLVRDGAGELFFGEGSRLTVL.